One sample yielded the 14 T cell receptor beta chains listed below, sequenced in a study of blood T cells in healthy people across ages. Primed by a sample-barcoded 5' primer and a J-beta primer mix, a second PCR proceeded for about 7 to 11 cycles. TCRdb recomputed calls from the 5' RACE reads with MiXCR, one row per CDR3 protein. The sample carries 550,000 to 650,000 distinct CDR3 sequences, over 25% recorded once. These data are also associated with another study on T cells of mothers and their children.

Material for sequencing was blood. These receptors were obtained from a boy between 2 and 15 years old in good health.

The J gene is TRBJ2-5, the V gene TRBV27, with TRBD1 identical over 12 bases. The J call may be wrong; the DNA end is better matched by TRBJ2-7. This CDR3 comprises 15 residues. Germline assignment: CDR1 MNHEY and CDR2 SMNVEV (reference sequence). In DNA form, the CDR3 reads TGTGCCAGCAGTTTACTGGGACAGGGGGCTTACGAGCAGTACTTC. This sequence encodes CASSLLGQGAYEQYF.

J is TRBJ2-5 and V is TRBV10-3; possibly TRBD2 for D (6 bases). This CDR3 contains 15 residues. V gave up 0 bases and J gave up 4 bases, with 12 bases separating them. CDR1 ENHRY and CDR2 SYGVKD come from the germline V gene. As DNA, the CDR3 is TGTGCCATCAGTGAGTCGGGGGGTCCTACAGAGACCCAGTACTTC. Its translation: CAISESGGPTETQYF.

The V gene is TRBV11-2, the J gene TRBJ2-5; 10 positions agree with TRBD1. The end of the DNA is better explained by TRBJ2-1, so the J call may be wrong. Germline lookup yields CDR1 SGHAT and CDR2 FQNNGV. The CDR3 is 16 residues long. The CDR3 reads CASSLGLKDRGYRQFF. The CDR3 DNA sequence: TGTGCCAGCAGCTTAGGCTTGAAGGACAGGGGGTATAGGCAGTTCTTC.

The CDR3 DNA reads TGCAGTGCTATCGAGGGAGTCTACGAGCAGTACTTC. This codes for CSAIEGVYEQYF. The chain carries TRBV20-1 and TRBJ2-7; tentative D call: TRBD2 (5 bases). CDR1 DFQATT and CDR2 SNEGSKA come from the germline V gene (reference sequence). Trimming cost V 4 bases and J 3 bases, with 10 bases left between them. The CDR3 loop spans 12 amino acids.

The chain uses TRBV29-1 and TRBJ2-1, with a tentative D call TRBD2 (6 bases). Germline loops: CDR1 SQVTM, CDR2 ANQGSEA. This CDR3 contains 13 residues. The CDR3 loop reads CSARDSAYNEQFF. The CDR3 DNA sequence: TGCAGTGCTCGGGACTCCGCCTACAATGAGCAGTTCTTC.

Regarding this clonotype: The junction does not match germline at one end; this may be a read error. The CDR3 reads CASSPRSGSYNPPLHF. CDR3 DNA: TGTGCCAGCAGCCCCAGATCCGGCTCCTATAATCCACCCCTCCACTTT. The J gene is TRBJ1-6, the V gene TRBV11-2; D uncertain. The germline V gene encodes CDR1 SGHAT and CDR2 FQNNGV. The CDR3 covers 16 residues.

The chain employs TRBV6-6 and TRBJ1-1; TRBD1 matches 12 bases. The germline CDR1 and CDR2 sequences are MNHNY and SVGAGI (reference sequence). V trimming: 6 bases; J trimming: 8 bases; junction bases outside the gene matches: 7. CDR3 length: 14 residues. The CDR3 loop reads CASRRGQGALEAFF. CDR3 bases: TGTGCCAGCAGACGGGGACAGGGGGCTCTGGAAGCTTTCTTT.

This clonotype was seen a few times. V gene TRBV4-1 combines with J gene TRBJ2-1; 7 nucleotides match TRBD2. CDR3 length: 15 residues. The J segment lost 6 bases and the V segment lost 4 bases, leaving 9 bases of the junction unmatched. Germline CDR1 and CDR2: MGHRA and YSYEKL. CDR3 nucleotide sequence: TGCGCCAGCAGCCCAGCTGCGGGGGTAGGCAATGAGCAGTTCTTC. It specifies CASSPAAGVGNEQFF.

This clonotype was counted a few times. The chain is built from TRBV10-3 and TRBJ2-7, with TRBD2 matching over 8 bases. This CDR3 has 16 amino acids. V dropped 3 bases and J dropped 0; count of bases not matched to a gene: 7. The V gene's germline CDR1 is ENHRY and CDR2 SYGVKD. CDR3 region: CAISDLSGDSSYEQYF. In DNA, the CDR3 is TGTGCCATCAGTGATCTTAGCGGGGATAGCTCCTACGAGCAGTACTTC.

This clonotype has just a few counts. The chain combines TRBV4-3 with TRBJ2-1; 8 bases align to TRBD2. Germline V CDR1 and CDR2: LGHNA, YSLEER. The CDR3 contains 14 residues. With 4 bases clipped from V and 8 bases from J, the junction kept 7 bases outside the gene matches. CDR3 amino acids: CASSRSGRGDEQFF. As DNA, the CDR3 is TGCGCCAGCAGCCGTAGCGGGCGGGGGGATGAGCAGTTCTTC.

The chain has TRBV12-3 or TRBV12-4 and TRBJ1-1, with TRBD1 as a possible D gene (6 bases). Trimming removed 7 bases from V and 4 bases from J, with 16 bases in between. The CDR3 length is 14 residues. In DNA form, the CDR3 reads TGTGCCAGCACCAAGGGGGGAGTAGTCACTGAAGCTTTCTTT. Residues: CASTKGGVVTEAFF.

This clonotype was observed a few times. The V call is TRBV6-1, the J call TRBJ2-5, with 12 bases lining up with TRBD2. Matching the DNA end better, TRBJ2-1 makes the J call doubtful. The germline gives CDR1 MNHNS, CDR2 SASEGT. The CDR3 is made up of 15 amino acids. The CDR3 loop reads CASSKTSGGSHEQFF. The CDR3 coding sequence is TGTGCCAGCAGCAAAACTAGCGGGGGGTCGCATGAGCAGTTCTTC.

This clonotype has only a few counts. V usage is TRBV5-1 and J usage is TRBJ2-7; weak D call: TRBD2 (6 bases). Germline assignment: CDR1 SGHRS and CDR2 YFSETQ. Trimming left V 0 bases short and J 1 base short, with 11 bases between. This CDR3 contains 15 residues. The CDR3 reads CASSLEAGRSYEQYF. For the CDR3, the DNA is TGCGCCAGCAGCTTGGAGGCGGGAAGGTCCTACGAGCAGTACTTC.

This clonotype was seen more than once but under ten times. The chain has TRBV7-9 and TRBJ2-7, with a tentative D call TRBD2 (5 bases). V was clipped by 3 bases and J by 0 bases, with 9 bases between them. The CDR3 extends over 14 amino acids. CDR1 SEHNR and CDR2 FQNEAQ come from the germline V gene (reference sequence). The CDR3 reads CASSFGAASYEQYF. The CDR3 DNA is TGTGCCAGCAGCTTCGGAGCGGCCTCCTACGAGCAGTACTTC.